Following are 26 T cell receptor beta chains from one sample sequenced in a study of shared clonotypes between healthy human individuals. Sequencing used immunoSEQ multiplex PCR; TCRdb keeps in-frame clones, though not all of them. The profile shows over 400,000 clones, about 96% of them singletons. The sequencing sample was made of naive CD4+ T cells sorted from blood. Subset indicated: CD45RA+ positively selected. The receptors here all came from a woman in her twenties or thirties in good health.

The chain recombines TRBV9 with TRBJ2-7; TRBD1 agrees at 8 bases. From germline, CDR1 is SGDLS and CDR2 YYNGEE. V shed 2 bases and J 2 bases; nucleotides not matched to a gene: 3. This CDR3 is 14 amino acids long. CDR3 bases: TGTGCCAGCAGCGTGACAGGGGTTCCCTACGAGCAGTACTTC. It codes for CASSVTGVPYEQYF.

Remarks on this clone: Other DNA sequences in this specimen translate into the identical CDR3. The chain couples TRBV18 to TRBJ2-7, with D hard to call. Germline V gives CDR1 KGHSH, CDR2 LQKENI. The CDR3 consists of 12 residues. V dropped 2 bases and J dropped 1 base, with 3 bases sitting between them. The CDR3 here is CASSPASYEQYF. CDR3 bases: TGTGCCAGCTCACCAGCATCCTACGAGCAGTACTTC.

The V call is TRBV27, the J call TRBJ2-7; 9 bases line up with TRBD2. CDR1 and CDR2 (germline): MNHEY, SMNVEV (reference sequence). This CDR3 spans 15 amino acids. V lost 3 bases to trimming and J lost 6 bases; unmatched junction nucleotides: 9. The CDR3 region has the DNA TGTGCCAGCAGTTTTGGCGGGAGGGCAAAAGGCGAGCAGTACTTC. This codes for CASSFGGRAKGEQYF.

This chain uses TRBV28 with TRBJ1-2; TRBD1 aligns across 9 bases. Unmatched junction bases numbered 10, after V lost 6 bases and J lost 8 bases. The germline V gene encodes CDR1 MDHEN and CDR2 SYDVKM. The CDR3 length is 14 residues. DNA for the CDR3: TGTGCCAGCAGGTCACAGGGGGCCGGGGGAGGCTACACCTTC. Translation: CASRSQGAGGGYTF.

The V call is TRBV7-8, the J call TRBJ2-2, with 9 bases fitting TRBD1. The CDR3 runs 15 residues. Germline V CDR1 and CDR2: SGHVS, FQNEAQ. V dropped 6 bases and J dropped 2; count of bases not matched to a gene: 4. Written as DNA, the CDR3 is TGTGCCAGCAGTTTGGACAGGGGCAACACCGGGGAGCTGTTTTTT. Amino acid sequence: CASSLDRGNTGELFF.

The chain couples TRBV11-2 to TRBJ1-1; D is possibly TRBD1 (5 bases). Trimming removed 3 bases at V and 2 bases at J, with 13 bases between. Germline V gene sequence: CDR1 SGHAT, CDR2 FQNNGV. The CDR3 spans 15 residues. The CDR3 bases are TGTGCCAGCAGCTTTTGGGGCAGTGGAAACACTGAAGCTTTCTTT. It encodes CASSFWGSGNTEAFF.

Concerning this clone: Other DNA sequences in the sample encode the same CDR3. The rearrangement joins TRBV6-5 to TRBJ1-1; D gene uncertain. CDR1 is MNHEY, CDR2 SVGAGI, per germline. V was cut by 0 bases and J by 1 base, with 3 bases left in between. The CDR3 consists of 13 residues. The CDR3 spells CASSYSRNTEAFF. The CDR3 DNA reads as TGTGCCAGCAGTTACTCCCGGAACACTGAAGCTTTCTTT.

V gene TRBV6-1 combines with J gene TRBJ1-2; D perhaps matches TRBD1 (5 bases). CDR3 length: 15 amino acids. The V gene's germline CDR1 is MNHNS and CDR2 SASEGT. Trimming stripped 2 bases from V and 1 base from J, with 11 bases between. The CDR3 DNA is TGTGCCAGCAGTGAATGGCAGGGAAATAACTATGGCTACACCTTC. It translates to CASSEWQGNNYGYTF.

The CDR3 spells CASSPTSGKSGELFF. For the CDR3, the DNA is TGTGCCAGCAGCCCGACTAGCGGGAAAAGCGGGGAGCTGTTTTTT. This rearrangement joins TRBV2 to TRBJ2-2, with TRBD2 matching over 11 bases. The germline V gene has CDR1 SNHLY and CDR2 FYNNEI. The CDR3 extends over 15 amino acids. Losses at the gene ends were 6 bases for V and 7 bases for J; bases not matched to a gene: 7.

Note on this clone: This same CDR3 is encoded by further DNA sequences in the sample. The genes are TRBV27 and TRBJ1-4; 9 nucleotides align to TRBD1. Trimming removed 4 bases from V and 5 bases from J; junction bases left unmatched: 5. This CDR3 is 15 amino acids long. The germline CDR1 and CDR2 sequences are MNHEY and SMNVEV (reference sequence). In nucleotides, the CDR3 is TGTGCCAGCAGTTCTCTACAGGGGGCGAATGAAAAACTGTTTTTT. It specifies CASSSLQGANEKLFF.

The J gene is TRBJ1-2, the V gene TRBV11-2, with a weak D call TRBD1 (5 bases). The CDR3 has 14 residues. Germline CDR1 SGHAT, CDR2 FQNNGV. V lost 5 bases to trimming and J lost 5 bases, with 15 bases between them. The CDR3 reads CASSNHAGRYGYTF. The CDR3 DNA follows: TGTGCCAGCAGCAACCATGCAGGGAGATATGGCTACACCTTC.

This chain uses TRBV29-1 with TRBJ1-4; possibly TRBD1 for D (6 bases). The CDR3 consists of 13 residues. V lost 4 bases to trimming and J lost 4 bases, with 10 bases between them. Germline V gene data show CDR1 as SQVTM and CDR2 as ANQGSEA. The CDR3 DNA follows: TGCAGCGTTGTAGGACAGAGTAATGAAAAACTGTTTTTT. Translated, it gives CSVVGQSNEKLFF.

This chain connects TRBV6-1 to TRBJ2-5; D not certain. Germline CDR1 and CDR2: MNHNS and SASEGT. Trimming pared 2 bases from V and 2 bases from J, leaving 9 bases between. The CDR3 contains 14 residues. CDR3 in DNA: TGTGCCAGCAGTGAACCCCCGGGTCAAGAGACCCAGTACTTC. It yields the protein CASSEPPGQETQYF.

This clone was seen only a few times. The V gene is TRBV5-4, the J gene TRBJ2-2; 7 bases agree with TRBD1. Trimming removed 4 bases from V and 3 bases from J; junction bases left unmatched: 3. The CDR3 length is 14 residues. From germline, CDR1 is SGHNT and CDR2 YYREEE (reference sequence). The CDR3 DNA sequence: TGTGCCAGCAGCCCCGGGACAGACACCGGGGAGCTGTTTTTT. It translates to CASSPGTDTGELFF.

The rearrangement joins TRBV30 to TRBJ2-1; a weak D match, TRBD2 (6 bases). The CDR3 extends over 13 amino acids. V was cut by 7 bases and J by 1 base, with 11 bases left in between. CDR1 is GTSNPN and CDR2 is SVGIG in the germline V gene (reference sequence). The CDR3 reads CASMTSSYNEQFF. The CDR3, as DNA: TGTGCCTCGATGACTAGTTCCTACAATGAGCAGTTCTTC.

CDR3 bases: TGTGCCAGCAGCTCCTTAGGGGATACTGAAGCTTTCTTT. Translated: CASSSLGDTEAFF. The chain carries TRBV7-9 and TRBJ1-1, with a weak D call TRBD1 (5 bases). Between the trimmed V and J ends, which lost 4 bases and 5 bases, there was a span of 11 bases. Germline CDR1 is SEHNR and CDR2 is FQNEAQ (reference sequence). CDR3 length equals 13 residues.

This sequence joins TRBV10-3 and TRBJ2-7; D remains unclear. The ends were cut back, 4 bases at V and 0 bases at J, with 10 bases in the middle. This CDR3 comprises 14 residues. CDR1 and CDR2 from the germline V gene are ENHRY and SYGVKD. CDR3 coding DNA: TGTGCCATCAGTGTCTCGAGAAGCTCCTACGAGCAGTACTTC. Its protein product is CAISVSRSSYEQYF.

In regard to this clone: At the DNA level, this CDR3 is encoded by other sequences in the same sample as well. The chain joins TRBV18 to TRBJ2-1; D might be TRBD1 (6 bases). The CDR3 runs to 13 residues. Per germline, CDR1 KGHSH and CDR2 LQKENI. V lost 6 bases and J 7 bases, leaving 13 bases between the germline ends. CDR3 residues: CASSQGQGNEQFF. The DNA for the CDR3 is TGTGCCAGCTCCCAGGGGCAAGGTAATGAGCAGTTCTTC.

J is TRBJ2-5 and V is TRBV7-6, with unresolved D. This CDR3 comprises 16 residues. From germline, CDR1 is SGHVS and CDR2 FNYEAQ. V lost 3 bases, J lost 2 bases, and 16 bases lay in between. As DNA, the CDR3 is TGTGCCAGCAGCTTCGGGCGCCCACTATCACAAGAGACCCAGTACTTC. Amino acid sequence: CASSFGRPLSQETQYF. The variable domain in full, with the rest retrieved from reference TRBV7-6 and TRBJ2-5, is GAGVSQSPRYKVTKRGQDVALRCDPISGHVSLYWYRQALGQGPEFLTYFNYEAQQDKSGLPNDRFSAERPEGSISTLTIQRTEQRDSAMYRCASSFGRPLSQETQYFGPGTRLLVL.

The V call is TRBV30, the J call TRBJ1-1; D is undetermined. This CDR3 spans 11 amino acids. From germline, CDR1 is GTSNPN and CDR2 SVGIG (reference sequence). Trimming stripped 2 bases from V and 4 bases from J, with 5 bases between. Written as DNA, the CDR3 is TGTGCCTGGAGTCTTCGCACTGAAGCTTTCTTT. As protein: CAWSLRTEAFF.

This CDR3 reads CASSLAAAGDVYGYTF. In DNA, the CDR3 is TGTGCCAGCAGCTTAGCGGCGGCAGGGGACGTCTATGGCTACACCTTC. V gene TRBV7-6 combines with J gene TRBJ1-2; D is perhaps TRBD1 (6 bases). V dropped 0 bases and J dropped 4 bases, with 15 bases sitting between them. Germline values: CDR1 SGHVS, CDR2 FNYEAQ. This CDR3 comprises 16 residues.

V and J are TRBV9 and TRBJ1-3, with D tentatively TRBD1 (5 bases). Trimming left V 3 bases short and J 0 bases short, with 10 bases between. This CDR3 spans 15 amino acids. Germline V gene lookup returns CDR1 SGDLS and CDR2 YYNGEE. The CDR3 DNA is TGTGCCAGCAGCGCTCCAGGGATCTCTGGAAACACCATATATTTT. Its protein is CASSAPGISGNTIYF.

The CDR3 reads CASSAPSGRPLHF. The CDR3 DNA follows: TGCGCCAGCAGCGCCCCGTCGGGGAGACCCCTCCACTTT. The rearrangement uses TRBV4-1 and TRBJ1-6; D is unclear. This CDR3 contains 13 residues. The germline gives CDR1 MGHRA, CDR2 YSYEKL. V was shortened by 5 bases and J by 12 bases, with 14 bases between the two germline ends.

The rearrangement uses TRBV4-1 and TRBJ2-5, with D maybe TRBD1 (5 bases). The CDR3 runs to 13 residues. The V end was cut by 4 bases, the J end by 3 bases, with 9 bases between. Germline V lookup: CDR1 MGHRA, CDR2 YSYEKL. The CDR3 bases are TGCGCCAGCAGCCGGGGCAGGAAAGAGACCCAGTACTTC. Residues: CASSRGRKETQYF.

This chain links TRBV10-1 with TRBJ2-3; 13 bases match TRBD2. The V and J ends lost 2 bases and 7 bases, in that order; junction bases with no gene match: 6. The CDR3 has 16 amino acids. CDR1 is WNHNN, CDR2 SYGVQD, per germline (reference sequence). This CDR3 is CASSERWGTSGNTQYF. CDR3 nucleotide sequence: TGCGCCAGCAGTGAGAGGTGGGGGACTAGCGGGAATACGCAGTATTTT.

The gene calls are TRBV28 and TRBJ2-3, with 7 bases matching TRBD1. The length of the CDR3 is 18 residues. V was pared by 5 bases and J by 0 bases, with 14 bases of the junction left unmatched. The germline V gene encodes CDR1 MDHEN and CDR2 SYDVKM. The CDR3 spells CASSPPPGQQLSTDTQYF. The CDR3 DNA sequence: TGTGCCAGCAGTCCTCCCCCGGGACAGCAGTTGAGCACAGATACGCAGTATTTT.